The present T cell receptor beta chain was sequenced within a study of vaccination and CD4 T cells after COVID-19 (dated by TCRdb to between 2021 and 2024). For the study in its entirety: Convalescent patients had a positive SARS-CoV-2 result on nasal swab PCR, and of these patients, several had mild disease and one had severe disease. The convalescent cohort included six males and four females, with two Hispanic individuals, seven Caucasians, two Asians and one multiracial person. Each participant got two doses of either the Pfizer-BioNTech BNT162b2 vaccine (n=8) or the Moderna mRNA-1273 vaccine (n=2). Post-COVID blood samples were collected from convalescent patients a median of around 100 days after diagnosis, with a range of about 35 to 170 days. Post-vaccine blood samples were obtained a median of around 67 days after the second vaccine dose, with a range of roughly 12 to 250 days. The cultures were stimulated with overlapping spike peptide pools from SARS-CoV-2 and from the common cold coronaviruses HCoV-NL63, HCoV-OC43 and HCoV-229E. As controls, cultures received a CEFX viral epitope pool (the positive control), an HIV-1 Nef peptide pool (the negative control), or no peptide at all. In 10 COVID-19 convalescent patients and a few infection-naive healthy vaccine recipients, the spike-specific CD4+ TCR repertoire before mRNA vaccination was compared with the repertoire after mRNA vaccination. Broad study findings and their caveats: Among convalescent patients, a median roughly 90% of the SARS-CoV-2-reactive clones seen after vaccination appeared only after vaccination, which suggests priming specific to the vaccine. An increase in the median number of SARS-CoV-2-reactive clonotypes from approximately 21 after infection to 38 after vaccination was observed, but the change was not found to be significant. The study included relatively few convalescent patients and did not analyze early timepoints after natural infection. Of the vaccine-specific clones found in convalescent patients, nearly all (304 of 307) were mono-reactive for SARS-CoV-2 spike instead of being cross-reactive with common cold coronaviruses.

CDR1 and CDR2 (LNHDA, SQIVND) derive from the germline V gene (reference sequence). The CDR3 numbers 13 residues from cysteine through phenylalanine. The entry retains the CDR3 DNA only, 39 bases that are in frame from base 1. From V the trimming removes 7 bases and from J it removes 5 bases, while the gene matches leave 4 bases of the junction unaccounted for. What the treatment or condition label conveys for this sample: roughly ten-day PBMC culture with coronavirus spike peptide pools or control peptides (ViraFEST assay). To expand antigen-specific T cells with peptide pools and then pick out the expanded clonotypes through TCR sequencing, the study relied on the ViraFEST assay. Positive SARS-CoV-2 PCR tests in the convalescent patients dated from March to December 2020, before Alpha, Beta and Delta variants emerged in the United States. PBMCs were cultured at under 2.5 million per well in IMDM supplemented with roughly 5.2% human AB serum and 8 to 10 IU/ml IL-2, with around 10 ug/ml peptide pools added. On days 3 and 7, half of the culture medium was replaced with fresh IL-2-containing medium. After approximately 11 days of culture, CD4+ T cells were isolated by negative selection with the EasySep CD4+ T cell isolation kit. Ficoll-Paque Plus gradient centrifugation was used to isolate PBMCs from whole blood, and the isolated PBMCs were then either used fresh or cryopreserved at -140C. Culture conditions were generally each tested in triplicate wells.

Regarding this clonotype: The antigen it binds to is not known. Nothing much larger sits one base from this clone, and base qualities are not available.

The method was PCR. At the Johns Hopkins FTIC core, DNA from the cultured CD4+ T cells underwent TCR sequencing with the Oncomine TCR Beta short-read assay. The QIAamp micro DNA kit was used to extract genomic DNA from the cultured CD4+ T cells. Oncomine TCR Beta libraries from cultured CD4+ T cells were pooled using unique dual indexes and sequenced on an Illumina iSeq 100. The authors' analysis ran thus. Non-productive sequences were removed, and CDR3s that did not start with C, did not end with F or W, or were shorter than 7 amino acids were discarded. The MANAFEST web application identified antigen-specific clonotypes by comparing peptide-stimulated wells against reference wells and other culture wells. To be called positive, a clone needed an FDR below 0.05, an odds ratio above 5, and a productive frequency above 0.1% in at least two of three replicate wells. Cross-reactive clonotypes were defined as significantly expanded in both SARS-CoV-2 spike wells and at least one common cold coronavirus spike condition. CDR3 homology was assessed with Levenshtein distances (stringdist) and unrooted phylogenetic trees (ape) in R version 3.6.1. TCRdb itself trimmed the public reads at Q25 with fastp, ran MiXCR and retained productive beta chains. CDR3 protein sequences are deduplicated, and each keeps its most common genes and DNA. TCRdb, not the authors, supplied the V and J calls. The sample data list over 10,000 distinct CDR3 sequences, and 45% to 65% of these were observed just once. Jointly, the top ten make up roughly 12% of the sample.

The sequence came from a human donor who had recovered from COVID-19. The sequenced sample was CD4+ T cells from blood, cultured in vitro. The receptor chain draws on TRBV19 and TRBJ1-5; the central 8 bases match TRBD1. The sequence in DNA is TGTGCCAGTAACAGGGGACAGGATCAGCCCCAGCATTTT. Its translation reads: CASNRGQDQPQHF.